A single sample is the source of the 23 T cell receptor beta chains below, sequenced in a study of blood T cell repertoires in COVID-19. The protocol was immunoSEQ multiplex PCR, while the TCRdb copy is restricted to in-frame clones and leaves out a portion. The repertoire holds about 250,000 clones, with about 87% as singletons. Sequencing was performed on PBMCs or T cells enriched from blood (not recorded which). These receptors came from a woman in her forties or fifties who had recovered from COVID-19.

The chain combines TRBV19 with TRBJ2-3, with 7 bases aligning to TRBD2. V shed 1 base, J shed 3 bases, and the junction held 4 bases outside the gene matches. The germline V gene has CDR1 LNHDA and CDR2 SQIVND (reference sequence). There are 15 residues in the CDR3. In nucleotides, the CDR3 is TGTGCCAGTAGTATAGGCGGCGGGAGAACAGATACGCAGTATTTT. It codes for CASSIGGGRTDTQYF.

V gene TRBV19 combines with J gene TRBJ1-5, with D tentatively TRBD1 (5 bases). CDR3 length: 15 amino acids. The V gene lost 3 bases and the J gene lost 2 bases, with 11 bases spanning the gap. Germline values: CDR1 LNHDA, CDR2 SQIVND (reference sequence). The CDR3 is CASSMGQRGNQPQHF. The DNA of the CDR3 is TGTGCCAGTAGTATGGGGCAACGGGGCAATCAGCCCCAGCATTTT.

The V call is TRBV7-9, the J call TRBJ1-2; 8 bases line up with TRBD1. There are 15 residues in the CDR3. The J segment lost 8 bases and the V segment lost 5 bases, leaving 13 bases of the junction unmatched. From germline, CDR1 is SEHNR and CDR2 FQNEAQ (reference sequence). As DNA, the CDR3 is TGTGCCAGCAGCCCAGCAGGGCCAGGGGGCTACGGCTACACCTTC. It is translated as CASSPAGPGGYGYTF.

For the CDR3, the DNA is TGTGCCAGTAGTCTCTCCTCGACAGGGTTCGCCGGGGAGCTGTTTTTT. Translated: CASSLSSTGFAGELFF. This chain uses TRBV19 with TRBJ2-2; 7 nucleotides agree with TRBD1. Germline-derived CDR1 and CDR2 are LNHDA and SQIVND (reference sequence). The CDR3 contains 16 residues. J was trimmed by 6 bases and V by 5 bases; bases with no gene match: 12.

V gene TRBV28 combines with J gene TRBJ2-1, with 9 bases matching TRBD2. This CDR3 spans 16 amino acids. The germline CDR1 and CDR2 sequences are MDHEN and SYDVKM. Unmatched junction bases numbered 4, after V lost 1 base and J lost 3 bases. This CDR3 is CASSLFSGRVYNEQFF. CDR3 in DNA: TGTGCCAGCAGTTTATTTAGCGGGAGAGTCTACAATGAGCAGTTCTTC.

With respect to this clone: A read error may produce the germline difference seen at one junction end. The genes are TRBV6-2 or TRBV6-3 and TRBJ2-7, with D tentatively TRBD2 (6 bases). This CDR3 contains 14 residues. Germline loops: CDR1 MNHEY, CDR2 SVGEGT. The CDR3 DNA follows: TGTGCCAGCAATTACGGGGCGGGGTCCTACGAGCAGTACTTC. It codes for CASNYGAGSYEQYF.

V and J are TRBV29-1 and TRBJ2-2; D possibly corresponds to TRBD1 (5 bases). Trimming cost V 5 bases and J 5 bases, with 12 bases left between them. This CDR3 is built from 13 residues. Germline V CDR1 and CDR2: SQVTM, ANQGSEA. The CDR3 DNA reads as TGCAGCGTTTCCTCCCGACAGACCGGGGAGCTGTTTTTT. This translates into CSVSSRQTGELFF.

The chain links TRBV20-1 to TRBJ2-7, with D uncertain. Germline V CDR1 and CDR2: DFQATT, SNEGSKA (reference sequence). V gave up 3 bases and J gave up 2 bases, with 17 bases separating them. The CDR3 consists of 15 residues. CDR3 DNA sequence: TGCAGTGCTAGTAGCCCTCGGGTTTACGCCTACGAGCAGTACTTC. It specifies CSASSPRVYAYEQYF.

The chain carries TRBV5-4 and TRBJ2-2, with D possibly being TRBD2 (5 bases). This CDR3 contains 15 residues. CDR1 is SGHNT and CDR2 is YYREEE in the germline V gene (reference sequence). The germline V and J ends were trimmed by 4 bases and 1 base, with 11 bases remaining between them. The CDR3 DNA follows: TGTGCCAGCAGCGGAGGCGGGCTGAACACCGGGGAGCTGTTTTTT. As protein: CASSGGGLNTGELFF.

In its sample, this clone was seen once. J is TRBJ1-1 and V is TRBV18, with 9 bases identical to TRBD1. This CDR3 is built from 16 residues. The V gene's germline CDR1 is KGHSH and CDR2 LQKENI. The V segment lost 7 bases and the J segment 0 bases; nucleotides outside the gene matches: 9. The CDR3 coding sequence is TGTGCCAGCTTGAGTCCCGGGACAGGGTTGAACACTGAAGCTTTCTTT. Protein product: CASLSPGTGLNTEAFF.

The chain employs TRBV15 and TRBJ2-7, with 7 bases identical to TRBD1. The CDR3 covers 13 residues. Losses at the gene ends were 4 bases for V and 6 bases for J; bases not matched to a gene: 6. Germline CDR1 and CDR2: LNHNV and YYDKDF (reference sequence). The CDR3 reads CATSKGQTGEQYF. The CDR3 coding sequence is TGTGCCACCAGCAAGGGACAGACGGGCGAGCAGTACTTC.

The rearrangement links TRBV9 to TRBJ2-1; 8 bases match TRBD2. J was trimmed by 10 bases and V by 2 bases; bases with no gene match: 11. This CDR3 is 15 amino acids long. Germline assignment: CDR1 SGDLS and CDR2 YYNGEE. The CDR3 is CASSVPPTGGVEQFF. For the CDR3, the DNA is TGTGCCAGCAGCGTTCCCCCCACCGGGGGGGTGGAGCAGTTCTTC. Complete variable domain (other parts from reference TRBV9 and TRBJ2-1): DSGVTQTPKHLITATGQRVTLRCSPRSGDLSVYWYQQSLDQGLQFLIQYYNGEERAKGNILERFSAQQFPDLHSELNLSSLELGDSALYFCASSVPPTGGVEQFFGPGTRLTVL.

The chain uses TRBV9 and TRBJ2-1; D may be TRBD2 (6 bases). Germline values: CDR1 SGDLS, CDR2 YYNGEE. The CDR3 is 15 residues long. Between the trimmed V and J ends, which lost 0 bases and 8 bases, there was a span of 15 bases. CDR3 sequence reads: CASSVAGEPIYEQFF. The DNA for the CDR3 is TGTGCCAGCAGCGTAGCGGGAGAGCCTATATATGAGCAGTTCTTC.

This CDR3 is CASSLASGGDEQYF. The CDR3 DNA reads as TGTGCCAGCAGCTTGGCGTCAGGGGGTGACGAGCAGTACTTC. The rearrangement joins TRBV5-6 to TRBJ2-7; TRBD1 matches at 7 bases. Germline CDR1 is SGHDT and CDR2 is YYEEEE. The CDR3 is 14 residues long. Trimming took 0 bases from V and 5 from J; bases not matched to a gene: 5.

This chain's CDR3 is CASGTQTGGNEKLFF. In nucleotides, the CDR3 is TGTGCCAGTGGAACACAGACAGGGGGTAATGAAAAACTGTTTTTT. The chain links TRBV19 to TRBJ1-4; 9 nucleotides match TRBD1. Germline V gene sequence: CDR1 LNHDA, CDR2 SQIVND (reference sequence). J lost 4 bases, V lost 8 bases, and 8 bases had no gene match. The CDR3 runs to 15 residues. Together with reference TRBV19 and TRBJ1-4, the CDR3 gives the full variable domain: DGGITQSPKYLFRKEGQNVTLSCEQNLNHDAMYWYRQDPGQGLRLIYYSQIVNDFQKGDIAEGYSVSREKKESFPLTVTSAQKNPTAFYLCASGTQTGGNEKLFFGSGTQLSVL.

This chain connects TRBV28 to TRBJ1-2; a possible D gene is TRBD1 (6 bases). Trimming left V 7 bases short and J 6 bases short, with 18 bases between. The CDR3 length is 14 residues. Germline V gene data show CDR1 as MDHEN and CDR2 as SYDVKM. The DNA of the CDR3 is TGTGCCAGCAAACAAGGACAGCCGCCGCATGGCTACACCTTC. Protein product: CASKQGQPPHGYTF.

The V and J genes are TRBV3-1 (or the pseudogene TRBV3-2) and TRBJ1-3; D remains unclear. CDR1 LGHDT and CDR2 YNNKEL come from the germline V gene (reference sequence). This CDR3 contains 14 residues. The V end was cut by 3 bases, the J end by 0 bases, with 6 bases between. The CDR3: CASSQGHSGNTIYF. The CDR3 DNA follows: TGTGCCAGCAGCCAGGGCCACTCTGGAAACACCATATATTTT.

The gene calls are TRBV18 and TRBJ1-5; maybe TRBD1 (6 bases). The CDR3 consists of 18 residues. Trimming cost V 1 base and J 2 bases, with 18 bases left between them. The germline V gene encodes CDR1 KGHSH and CDR2 LQKENI. The CDR3 region is CASSPRLKQGGGNQPQHF. In nucleotides, the CDR3 is TGTGCCAGCTCACCACGTCTAAAACAGGGTGGTGGCAATCAGCCCCAGCATTTT.

This sequence joins TRBV18 and TRBJ1-5, with D uncertain. The V gene's germline CDR1 is KGHSH and CDR2 LQKENI. V lost 5 bases to trimming and J lost 5 bases, with 10 bases between them. There are 13 residues in the CDR3. The CDR3 DNA follows: TGTGCCAGCTCAGGGCAGAGGGATCAGCCCCAGCATTTT. Protein sequence: CASSGQRDQPQHF.

This chain connects TRBV5-4 to TRBJ2-7; 7 bases align to TRBD2. The germline CDR1 and CDR2 sequences are SGHNT and YYREEE (reference sequence). V lost 4 bases, J lost 0 bases, and 7 bases stayed unmatched. The CDR3 extends over 15 amino acids. The CDR3 protein is CASSDPSGGSYEQYF. CDR3 nucleotides: TGTGCCAGCAGCGACCCCTCGGGAGGCTCCTACGAGCAGTACTTC.

V and J are TRBV11-2 and TRBJ2-5, with D perhaps TRBD1 (6 bases). The CDR3 is 14 residues long. Germline values: CDR1 SGHAT, CDR2 FQNNGV. V was cut by 6 bases and J by 3 bases, with 14 bases left in between. This chain's CDR3 is CASRPGQPKETQYF. CDR3 in DNA: TGTGCCAGCAGGCCCGGACAGCCAAAAGAGACCCAGTACTTC.

The chain couples TRBV28 to TRBJ1-2; 7 bases line up with TRBD1. Germline CDR1 is MDHEN and CDR2 is SYDVKM. CDR3 length: 16 residues. The trim removed 4 bases at V and 4 bases at J, leaving 12 bases unmatched. The chain's CDR3 is CASSSPGTEIAYGYTF. The CDR3 nucleotides are TGTGCCAGCAGTTCCCCCGGGACAGAGATTGCCTATGGCTACACCTTC.

The V and J genes are TRBV5-1 and TRBJ1-2, with 7 bases that match TRBD1. The CDR3 is 14 amino acids. CDR1 and CDR2 (germline): SGHRS, YFSETQ. Trimming removed 4 bases from V and 4 bases from J; junction bases left unmatched: 7. Written as DNA, the CDR3 is TGCGCCAGCAGCGCCGACAGGGCTAGCTATGGCTACACCTTC. This encodes CASSADRASYGYTF.